This is a list of T cell receptor beta chains from one sample in a study of Ad26.COV2.S vaccination and SARS-CoV-2 variants. The protocol was immunoSEQ multiplex PCR, while the TCRdb copy is restricted to in-frame clones and leaves out a portion. The sample includes about 680,000 clones, approximately 88% of them seen just once. The starting material was peripheral blood, obtained in a trial of Ad26.COV2.S vaccine versus placebo. These TCRs come from a person between 18 and 60 years old who received the Ad26.COV2.S COVID-19 vaccine or a placebo. Both conserved end residues are part of each CDR3. Fields, in order: J gene, V gene, CDR3 length, D gene, clone size, CDR3 protein, CDR3 DNA. The D gene is left open where the match is weak. Clone sizes are given selectively: once, few, many, or a class where the clone is expanded.

TRBJ1-1	TRBV2	12	-	-	CANDNMNTEAFF	TGTGCCAACGACAACATGAACACTGAAGCTTTCTTT
TRBJ2-3	TRBV5-1	15	-	-	CASSFRGTWTDTQYF	TGCGCCAGCAGCTTCCGCGGAACCTGGACAGATACGCAGTATTTT
TRBJ1-2	TRBV6-1	14	-	few	CASTEYGTSSGYTF	TGTGCCAGCACTGAATACGGGACAAGTTCTGGCTACACCTTC
TRBJ2-1	TRBV18	14	-	-	CASRPWGRSNEQFF	TGTGCCTCCAGACCTTGGGGGAGGAGCAATGAGCAGTTCTTC
TRBJ2-6	TRBV18	15	TRBD1	-	CASSPTGAGANVLTF	TGTGCCAGCTCACCAACAGGGGCTGGGGCCAACGTCCTGACTTTC
TRBJ2-7	TRBV28	14	-	-	CASSPQELAREQYF	TGTGCCAGCAGCCCGCAGGAATTGGCGCGGGAGCAGTACTTC
TRBJ2-2	TRBV19	16	-	once	CASSIEALWVTGELFF	TGTGCCAGTAGTATAGAGGCCCTTTGGGTCACCGGGGAGCTGTTTTTT
TRBJ2-7	TRBV4-3	14	-	-	CASSQEETDYEQYF	TGCGCCAGCAGCCAAGAAGAGACAGACTACGAGCAGTACTTC
TRBJ1-2	TRBV7-2	13	-	-	CASSPTGLDGYTF	TGTGCCAGCAGCCCGACAGGCCTCGATGGCTACACCTTC
TRBJ1-1	TRBV11-2	14	-	-	CASSLAFMNTEAFF	TGTGCCAGCAGCCTGGCGTTCATGAACACTGAAGCTTTCTTT
TRBJ2-1	TRBV6-5	14	-	once	CASSYIDRYNEQFF	TGTGCCAGCAGTTATATCGACCGCTACAATGAGCAGTTCTTC
TRBJ1-2	TRBV7-3	15	-	-	CASSLKGGPLVGYTF	TGTGCCAGCAGCTTAAAGGGCGGACCTTTAGTTGGCTACACCTTC
TRBJ2-3	TRBV27	17	TRBD2	-	CASSKWTSGRAGDTQYF	TGTGCCAGCAGTAAATGGACTAGCGGGAGGGCGGGGGATACGCAGTATTTT
TRBJ2-6	TRBV4-3	15	-	-	CASSQAAPGANVLTF	TGCGCCAGCAGCCAAGCGGCCCCCGGGGCCAACGTCCTGACTTTC
TRBJ2-3	TRBV14	14	-	-	CASSQEGVKDTQYF	TGTGCCAGCAGCCAAGAGGGTGTCAAGGATACGCAGTATTTT
TRBJ1-2	TRBV6-5	14	TRBD1	-	CASSRTGLGYGYTF	TGTGCCAGCAGCCGGACAGGTCTGGGCTATGGCTACACCTTC
TRBJ2-1	TRBV29-1	14	TRBD2	-	CSVDTLAAINEQFF	TGCAGCGTTGATACCCTAGCGGCTATCAATGAGCAGTTCTTC
TRBJ2-3	TRBV15	15	TRBD2	-	CATSRPRLATDTQYF	TGTGCCACCAGCAGACCGAGACTAGCGACAGATACGCAGTATTTT
TRBJ2-7	TRBV12-3/TRBV12-4	11	-	-	CASSLYHEQYF	TGTGCCAGCAGTTTATACCACGAGCAGTACTTC
TRBJ2-5	TRBV10-3	13	-	once	CAISASAQETQYF	TGTGCCATCAGTGCTTCAGCGCAAGAGACCCAGTACTTC
TRBJ2-3	TRBV29-1	16	TRBD1	-	CSVEERDRGGTDTQYF	TGCAGCGTTGAGGAGAGGGACAGGGGGGGAACAGATACGCAGTATTTT
TRBJ2-3	TRBV6-6	16	TRBD2	-	CASSYSLAGGTDTQYF	TGTGCCAGCAGTTACTCCCTAGCGGGGGGGACAGATACGCAGTATTTT
TRBJ1-1	TRBV5-1	14	-	-	CASSLAMASTEAFF	TGCGCCAGCAGCTTGGCCATGGCATCTACTGAAGCTTTCTTT
TRBJ1-6	TRBV5-1	15	-	few	CASSLAGGGGSPLHF	TGCGCCAGCAGCTTGGCCGGGGGAGGCGGTTCACCCCTCCACTTT
TRBJ2-7	TRBV5-1	15	TRBD1	-	CASSLPGEGAHEQYF	TGCGCCAGCAGCTTGCCGGGTGAGGGGGCCCACGAGCAGTACTTC
TRBJ1-3	TRBV30	12	-	-	CAMAFSGNTIYF	TGTGCCATGGCCTTCTCTGGAAACACCATATATTTT
TRBJ2-7	TRBV9	14	-	-	CASSVGSSSYEQYF	TGTGCCAGCAGCGTAGGTTCAAGCTCCTACGAGCAGTACTTC
TRBJ1-3	TRBV7-2	17	-	-	CASSLGGVEGIGNTIYF	TGTGCCAGCAGCTTAGGTGGAGTGGAGGGAATTGGAAACACCATATATTTT